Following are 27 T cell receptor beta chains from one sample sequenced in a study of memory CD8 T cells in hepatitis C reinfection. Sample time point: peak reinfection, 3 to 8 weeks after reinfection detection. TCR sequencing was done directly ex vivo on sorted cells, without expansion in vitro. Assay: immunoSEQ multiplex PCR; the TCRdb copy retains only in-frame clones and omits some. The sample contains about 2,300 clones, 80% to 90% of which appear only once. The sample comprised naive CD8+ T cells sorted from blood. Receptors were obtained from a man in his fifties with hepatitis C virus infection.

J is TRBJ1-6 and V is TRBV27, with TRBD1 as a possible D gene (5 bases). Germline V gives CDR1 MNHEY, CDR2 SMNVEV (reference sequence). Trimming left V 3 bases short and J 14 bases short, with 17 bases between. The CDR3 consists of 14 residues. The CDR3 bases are TGTGCCAGCAGTTTGTCCGGGCCAGGGCCCACCCTCCACTTT. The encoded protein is CASSLSGPGPTLHF.

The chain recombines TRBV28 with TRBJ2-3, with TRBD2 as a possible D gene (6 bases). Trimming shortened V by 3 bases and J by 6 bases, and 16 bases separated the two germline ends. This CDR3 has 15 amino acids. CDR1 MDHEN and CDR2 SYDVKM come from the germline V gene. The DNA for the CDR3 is TGTGCCAGCAGTTTGCGGGTGGGGGGTTCCGATACGCAGTATTTT. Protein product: CASSLRVGGSDTQYF.

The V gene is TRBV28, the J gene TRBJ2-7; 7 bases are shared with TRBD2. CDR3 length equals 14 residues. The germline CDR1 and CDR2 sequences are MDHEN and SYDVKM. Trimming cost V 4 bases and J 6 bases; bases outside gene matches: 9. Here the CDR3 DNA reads TGTGCCAGCAGTTGGACGCTCGGGGAGGGCGAGCAGTACTTC. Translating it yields CASSWTLGEGEQYF.

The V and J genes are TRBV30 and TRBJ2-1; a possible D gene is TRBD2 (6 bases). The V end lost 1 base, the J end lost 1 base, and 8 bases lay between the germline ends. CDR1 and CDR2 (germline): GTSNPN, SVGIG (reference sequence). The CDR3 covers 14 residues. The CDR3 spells CAWSEGLSYNEQFF. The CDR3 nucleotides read TGTGCCTGGAGTGAGGGACTTTCCTACAATGAGCAGTTCTTC. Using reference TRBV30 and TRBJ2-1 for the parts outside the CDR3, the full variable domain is SQTIHQWPATLVQPVGSPLSLECTVEGTSNPNLYWYRQAAGRGLQLLFYSVGIGQISSEVPQNLSASRPQDRQFILSSKKLLLSDSGFYLCAWSEGLSYNEQFFGPGTRLTVL.

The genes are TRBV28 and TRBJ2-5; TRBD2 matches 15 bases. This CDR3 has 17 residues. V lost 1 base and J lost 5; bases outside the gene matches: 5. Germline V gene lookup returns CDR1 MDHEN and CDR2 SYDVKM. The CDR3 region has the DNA TGTGCCAGCAGTTTATCGCCGGGACTAGCGGGAGGTGAGACCCAGTACTTC. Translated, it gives CASSLSPGLAGGETQYF.

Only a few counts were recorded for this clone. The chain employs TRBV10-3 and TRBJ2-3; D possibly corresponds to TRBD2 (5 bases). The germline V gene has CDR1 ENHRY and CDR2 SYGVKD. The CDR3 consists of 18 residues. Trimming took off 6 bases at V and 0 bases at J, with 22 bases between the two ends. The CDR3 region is CAIRTTEVRGPSTDTQYF. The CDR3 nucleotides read TGTGCCATCAGGACGACGGAGGTCCGGGGTCCTAGCACAGATACGCAGTATTTT.

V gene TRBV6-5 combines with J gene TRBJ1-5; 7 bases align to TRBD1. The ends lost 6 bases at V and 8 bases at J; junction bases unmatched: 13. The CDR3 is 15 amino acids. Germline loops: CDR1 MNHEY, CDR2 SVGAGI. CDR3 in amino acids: CASSPTGTYGKPQHF. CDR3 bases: TGTGCCAGCAGCCCGACAGGGACCTATGGAAAGCCCCAGCATTTT.

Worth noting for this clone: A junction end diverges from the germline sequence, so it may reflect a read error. This chain's CDR3 is CTSSSHIADTQYF. CDR3 DNA: TGTACCAGCAGTTCCCATATAGCAGATACGCAGTATTTT. The chain is built from TRBV28 and TRBJ2-3, with no clear D. CDR1 and CDR2 from the germline V gene are MDHEN and SYDVKM. The CDR3 contains 13 residues.

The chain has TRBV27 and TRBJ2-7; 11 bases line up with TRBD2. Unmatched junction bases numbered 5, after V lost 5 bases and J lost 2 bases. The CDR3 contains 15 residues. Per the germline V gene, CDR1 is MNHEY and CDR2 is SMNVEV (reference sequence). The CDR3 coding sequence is TGTGCCAGCAGTCCCGGGACTAGCGGAACCTACGAGCAGTACTTC. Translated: CASSPGTSGTYEQYF.

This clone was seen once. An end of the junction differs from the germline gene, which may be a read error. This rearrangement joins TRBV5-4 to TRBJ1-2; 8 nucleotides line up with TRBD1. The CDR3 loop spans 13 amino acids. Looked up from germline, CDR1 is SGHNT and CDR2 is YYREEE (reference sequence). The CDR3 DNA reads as TGTGTCAGCAGCGTGGACAGGGACTATGGCTACACCTTC. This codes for CVSSVDRDYGYTF.

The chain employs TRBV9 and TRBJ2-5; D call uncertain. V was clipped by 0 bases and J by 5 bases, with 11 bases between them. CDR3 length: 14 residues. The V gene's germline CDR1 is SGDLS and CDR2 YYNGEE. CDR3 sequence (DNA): TGTGCCAGCAGCGTAGGTGAGCTTGAGGAGACCCAGTACTTC. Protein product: CASSVGELEETQYF. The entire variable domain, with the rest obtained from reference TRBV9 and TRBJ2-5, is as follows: DSGVTQTPKHLITATGQRVTLRCSPRSGDLSVYWYQQSLDQGLQFLIQYYNGEERAKGNILERFSAQQFPDLHSELNLSSLELGDSALYFCASSVGELEETQYFGPGTRLLVL.

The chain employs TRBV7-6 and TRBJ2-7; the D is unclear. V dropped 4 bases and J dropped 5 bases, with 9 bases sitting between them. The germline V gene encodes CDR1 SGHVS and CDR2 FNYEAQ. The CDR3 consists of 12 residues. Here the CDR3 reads CASSSYRHEQYF. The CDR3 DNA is TGTGCCAGCAGCTCCTACAGACACGAGCAGTACTTC.

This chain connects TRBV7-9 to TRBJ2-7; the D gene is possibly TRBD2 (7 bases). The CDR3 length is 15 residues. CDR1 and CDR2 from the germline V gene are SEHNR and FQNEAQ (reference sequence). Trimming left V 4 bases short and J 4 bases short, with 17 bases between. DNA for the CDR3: TGTGCCAGCAGCTCACCTCGGGGGGCGATGTACGAGCAGTACTTC. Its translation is CASSSPRGAMYEQYF.

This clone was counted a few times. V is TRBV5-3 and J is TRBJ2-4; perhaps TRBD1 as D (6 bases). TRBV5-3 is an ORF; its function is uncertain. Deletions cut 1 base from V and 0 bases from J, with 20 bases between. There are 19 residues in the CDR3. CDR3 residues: CARSLQGTRELLAKNIQYF. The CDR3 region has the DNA TGTGCCAGAAGCTTGCAAGGGACAAGGGAACTTTTAGCCAAAAACATTCAGTACTTC.

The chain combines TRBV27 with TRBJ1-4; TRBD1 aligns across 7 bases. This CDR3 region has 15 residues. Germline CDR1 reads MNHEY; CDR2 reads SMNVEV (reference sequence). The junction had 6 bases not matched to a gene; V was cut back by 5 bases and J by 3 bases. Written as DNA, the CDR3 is TGTGCCAGCAGTCTCGGGACAGACCCTAATGAAAAACTGTTTTTT. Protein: CASSLGTDPNEKLFF.

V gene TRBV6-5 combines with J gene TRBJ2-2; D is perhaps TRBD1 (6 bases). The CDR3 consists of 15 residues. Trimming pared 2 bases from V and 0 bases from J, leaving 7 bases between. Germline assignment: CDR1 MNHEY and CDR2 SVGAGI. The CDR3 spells CASSYGQTNTGELFF. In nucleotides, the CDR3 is TGTGCCAGCAGTTACGGACAGACGAACACCGGGGAGCTGTTTTTT.

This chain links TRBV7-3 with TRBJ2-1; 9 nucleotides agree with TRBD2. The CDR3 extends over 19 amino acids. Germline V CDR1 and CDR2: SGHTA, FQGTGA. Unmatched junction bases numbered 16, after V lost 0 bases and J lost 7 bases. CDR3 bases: TGTGCCAGCAGCTTAACTTTGGCGGGAGGGCCTTTTTCGGAGAATGAGCAGTTCTTC. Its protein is CASSLTLAGGPFSENEQFF.

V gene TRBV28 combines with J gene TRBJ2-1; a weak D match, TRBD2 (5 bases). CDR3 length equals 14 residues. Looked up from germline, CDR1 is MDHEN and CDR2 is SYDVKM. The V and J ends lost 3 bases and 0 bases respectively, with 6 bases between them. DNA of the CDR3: TGTGCCAGCAGTTTCGGGATCTCCTACAATGAGCAGTTCTTC. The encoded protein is CASSFGISYNEQFF.

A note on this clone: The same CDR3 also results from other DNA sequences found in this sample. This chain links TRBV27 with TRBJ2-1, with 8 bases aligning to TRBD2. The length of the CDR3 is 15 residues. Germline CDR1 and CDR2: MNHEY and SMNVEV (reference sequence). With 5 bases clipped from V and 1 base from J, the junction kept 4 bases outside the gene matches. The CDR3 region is CASSPSGSSYNEQFF. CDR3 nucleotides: TGTGCCAGCAGTCCCAGCGGGAGTTCCTACAATGAGCAGTTCTTC.

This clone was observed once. The CDR3: CASSVFDRVGYEQYF. The CDR3 DNA reads TGTGCCAGCAGCGTATTTGACAGGGTCGGCTACGAGCAGTACTTC. This chain connects TRBV9 to TRBJ2-7; the match to TRBD1 covers 7 bases. Germline CDR1 and CDR2: SGDLS and YYNGEE. Germline trimming cut 1 base from V and 3 bases from J; bases unmatched to any gene: 7. There are 15 residues in the CDR3. Using reference TRBV9 and TRBJ2-7 for the parts outside the CDR3, the full variable domain is DSGVTQTPKHLITATGQRVTLRCSPRSGDLSVYWYQQSLDQGLQFLIQYYNGEERAKGNILERFSAQQFPDLHSELNLSSLELGDSALYFCASSVFDRVGYEQYFGPGTRLTVT.

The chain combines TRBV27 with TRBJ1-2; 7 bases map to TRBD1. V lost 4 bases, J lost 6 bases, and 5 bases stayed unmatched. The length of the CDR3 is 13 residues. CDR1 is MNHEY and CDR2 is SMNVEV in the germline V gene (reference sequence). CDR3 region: CASSYGQGDGYTF. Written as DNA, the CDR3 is TGTGCCAGCAGTTACGGTCAGGGGGATGGCTACACCTTC.

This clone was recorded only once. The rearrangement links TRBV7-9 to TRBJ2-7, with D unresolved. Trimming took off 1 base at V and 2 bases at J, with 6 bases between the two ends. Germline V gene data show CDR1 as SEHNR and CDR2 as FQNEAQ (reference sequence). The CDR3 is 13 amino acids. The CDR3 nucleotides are TGTGCCAGCAGCTTAGGCGTCGCCTACGAGCAGTACTTC. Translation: CASSLGVAYEQYF.

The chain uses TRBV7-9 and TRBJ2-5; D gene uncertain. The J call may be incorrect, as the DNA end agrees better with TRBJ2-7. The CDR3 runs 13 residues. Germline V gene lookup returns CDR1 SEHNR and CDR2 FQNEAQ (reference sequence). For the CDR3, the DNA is TGTGCCAGCAGCCCCCTCCCCGTATACGAGCAGTACTTC. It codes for CASSPLPVYEQYF.

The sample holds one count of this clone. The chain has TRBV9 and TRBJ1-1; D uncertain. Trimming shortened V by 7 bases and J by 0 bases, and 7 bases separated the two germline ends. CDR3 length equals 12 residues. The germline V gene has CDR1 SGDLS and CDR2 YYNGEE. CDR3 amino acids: CASQAVNTEAFF. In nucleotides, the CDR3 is TGTGCCAGCCAGGCAGTGAACACTGAAGCTTTCTTT.

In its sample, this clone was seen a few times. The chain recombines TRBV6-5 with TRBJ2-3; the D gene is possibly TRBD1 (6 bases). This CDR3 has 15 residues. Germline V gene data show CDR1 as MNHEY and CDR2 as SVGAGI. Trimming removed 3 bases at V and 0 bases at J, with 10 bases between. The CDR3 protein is CASSYVGHSTDTQYF. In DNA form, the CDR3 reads TGTGCCAGCAGTTATGTGGGACACAGCACAGATACGCAGTATTTT.

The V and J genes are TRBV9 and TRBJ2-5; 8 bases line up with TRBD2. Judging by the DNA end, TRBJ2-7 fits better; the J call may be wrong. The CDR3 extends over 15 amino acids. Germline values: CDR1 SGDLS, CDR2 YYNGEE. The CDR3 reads CASSVDSGTNYEQYF. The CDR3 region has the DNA TGTGCCAGCAGCGTAGATAGCGGGACAAACTACGAGCAGTACTTC.

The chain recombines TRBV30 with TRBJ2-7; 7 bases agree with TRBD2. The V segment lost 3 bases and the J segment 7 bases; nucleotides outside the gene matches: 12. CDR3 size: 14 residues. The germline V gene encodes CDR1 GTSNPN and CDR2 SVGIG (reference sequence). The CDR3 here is CAWSRGVGREEQYF. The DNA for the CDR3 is TGTGCCTGGAGCCGGGGGGTTGGGCGGGAAGAGCAGTACTTC. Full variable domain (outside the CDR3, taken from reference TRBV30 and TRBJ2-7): SQTIHQWPATLVQPVGSPLSLECTVEGTSNPNLYWYRQAAGRGLQLLFYSVGIGQISSEVPQNLSASRPQDRQFILSSKKLLLSDSGFYLCAWSRGVGREEQYFGPGTRLTVT.